These T cell receptor beta chains were read from a single sample in a study of CD8+CD57+ T cells in acquired aplastic anemia. In TCRdb, the reads were re-called with MiXCR into one record per CDR3 protein. This sample yields more than 150,000 distinct CDR3 sequences, of which 45% to 60% are seen a single time; about an eighth belongs to the top ten. Sequenced: sorted CD4+, CD8+, or CD8+CD57+ T cells (not recorded which) from PBMCs. The receptors come from a human donor with aplastic anemia. The CDR3 runs from the conserved cysteine through the conserved F or W.

TRBV7-9	TRBJ2-2	CASRISNGQGNTGELFF
TRBV20-1	TRBJ2-1	CSARSLPQYNEQFF
TRBV2	TRBJ2-7	CASSSDRGTYEQYF
TRBV2	TRBJ2-1	CASVEGYNEQFF
TRBV5-5	TRBJ2-7	CASSNPGARKEDEQYF
TRBV7-6	TRBJ1-1	CASSPWTGEAFF
TRBV29-1	TRBJ2-7	CSVDPGQGALREQYF
TRBV15	TRBJ2-5	CATSSEGRKQETQYF
TRBV15	TRBJ2-2	CATSRDRAEYTGELFF
TRBV19	TRBJ2-1	CASAPTGSNEQFF
TRBV29-1	TRBJ2-7	CSRDRDRGYEQYF
TRBV7-9	TRBJ1-2	CASSSPPDGYTF
TRBV5-4	TRBJ2-6	CASSLWGAGANVLTF
TRBV15	TRBJ2-7	CATSRVEAHPNYEQYF
TRBV7-9	TRBJ2-7	CASSLTSYEQYF
TRBV5-1	TRBJ1-2	CASSPTGNGYTF
TRBV7-2	TRBJ2-2	CASSLLAANTGELFF